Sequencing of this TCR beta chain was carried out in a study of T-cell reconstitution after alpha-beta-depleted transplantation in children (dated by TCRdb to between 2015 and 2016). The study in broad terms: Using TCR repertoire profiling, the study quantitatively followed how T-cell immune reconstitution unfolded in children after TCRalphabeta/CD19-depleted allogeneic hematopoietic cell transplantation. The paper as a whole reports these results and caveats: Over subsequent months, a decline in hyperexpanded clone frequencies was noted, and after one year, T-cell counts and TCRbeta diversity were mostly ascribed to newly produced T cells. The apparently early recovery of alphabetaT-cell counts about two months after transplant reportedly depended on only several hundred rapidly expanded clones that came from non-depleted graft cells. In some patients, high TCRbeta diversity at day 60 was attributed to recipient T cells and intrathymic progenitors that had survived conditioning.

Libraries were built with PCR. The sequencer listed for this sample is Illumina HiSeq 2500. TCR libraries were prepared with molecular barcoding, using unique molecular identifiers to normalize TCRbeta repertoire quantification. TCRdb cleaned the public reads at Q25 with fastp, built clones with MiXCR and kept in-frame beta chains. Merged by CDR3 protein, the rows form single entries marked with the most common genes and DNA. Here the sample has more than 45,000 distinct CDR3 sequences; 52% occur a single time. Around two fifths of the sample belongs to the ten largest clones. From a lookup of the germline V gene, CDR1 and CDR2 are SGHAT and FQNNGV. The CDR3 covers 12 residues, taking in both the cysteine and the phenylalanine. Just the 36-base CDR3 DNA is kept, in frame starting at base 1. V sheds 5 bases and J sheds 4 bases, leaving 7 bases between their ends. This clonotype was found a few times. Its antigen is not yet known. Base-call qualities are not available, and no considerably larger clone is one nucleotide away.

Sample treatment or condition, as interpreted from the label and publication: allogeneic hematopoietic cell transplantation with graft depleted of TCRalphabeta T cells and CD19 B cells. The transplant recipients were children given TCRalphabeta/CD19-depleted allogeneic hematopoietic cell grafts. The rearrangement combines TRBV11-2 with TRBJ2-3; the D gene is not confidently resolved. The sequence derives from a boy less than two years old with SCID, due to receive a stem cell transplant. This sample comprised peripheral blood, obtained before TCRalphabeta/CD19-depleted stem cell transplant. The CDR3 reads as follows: CASSRNADTQYF. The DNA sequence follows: TGTGCCAGCAGCCGTAACGCAGATACGCAGTATTTT.